This T cell receptor (beta chain) was identified in a study of blood T cells in healthy people across ages. For the second PCR, which ran for roughly 6 to 11 cycles, a sample-barcoded 5' primer and a J-beta primer mix were used. Each CDR3 protein is one row after TCRdb ran MiXCR on the 5' RACE reads. Found here are some 730,000 distinct CDR3 sequences, 20% to 25% of them singletons; the top ten hold roughly a fifth. The table lists this clonotype with a count of one. After removal of 0 bases from V and 8 bases from J, the junction contained 4 bases not matched to a gene. The CDR3 is 16 residues long. Germline CDR1 is LGHDT and CDR2 is YNNKEL (reference sequence).

The genes are TRBV3-1 and TRBJ1-4; TRBD1 matches 12 bases. This sequence was found in a man between 65 and 79 years old in good health. Sequencing used blood. The CDR3 here is CASSQDLGTGGEKLFF. CDR3 nucleotide sequence: TGTGCCAGCAGCCAAGATTTGGGGACAGGGGGCGAAAAACTGTTTTTT.